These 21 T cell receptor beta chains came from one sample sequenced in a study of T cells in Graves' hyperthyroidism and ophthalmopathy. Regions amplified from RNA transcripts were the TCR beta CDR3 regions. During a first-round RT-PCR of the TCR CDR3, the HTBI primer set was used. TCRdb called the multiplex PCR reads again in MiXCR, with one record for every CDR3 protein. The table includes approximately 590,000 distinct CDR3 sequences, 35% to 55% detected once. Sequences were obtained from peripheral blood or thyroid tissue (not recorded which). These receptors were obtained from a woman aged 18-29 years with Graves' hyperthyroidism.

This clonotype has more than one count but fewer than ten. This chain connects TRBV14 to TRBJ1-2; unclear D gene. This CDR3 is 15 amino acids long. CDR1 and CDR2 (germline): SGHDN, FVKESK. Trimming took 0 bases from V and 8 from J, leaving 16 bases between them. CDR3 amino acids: CASSQDQAGLRGYTF. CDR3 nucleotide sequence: TGTGCCAGCAGCCAAGATCAAGCGGGTTTACGCGGCTACACCTTC.

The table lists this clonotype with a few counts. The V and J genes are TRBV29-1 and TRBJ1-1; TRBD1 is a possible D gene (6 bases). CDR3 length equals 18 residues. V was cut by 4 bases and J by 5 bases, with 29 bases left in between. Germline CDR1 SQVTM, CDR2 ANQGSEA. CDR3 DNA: TGCAGCGTTGGGGTTGCGGGGCGGGAAACTAAAAGGGGGACTGAAGCTTTCTTT. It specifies CSVGVAGRETKRGTEAFF.

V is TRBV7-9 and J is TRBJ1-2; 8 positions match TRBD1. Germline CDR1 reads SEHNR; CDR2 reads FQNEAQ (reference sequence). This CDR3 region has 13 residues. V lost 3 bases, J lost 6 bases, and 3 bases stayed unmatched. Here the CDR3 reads CASSLTGDNGYTF. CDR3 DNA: TGTGCCAGCAGCTTGACAGGGGATAATGGCTACACCTTC. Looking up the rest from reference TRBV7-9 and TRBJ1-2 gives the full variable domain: DTGVSQNPRHKITKRGQNVTFRCDPISEHNRLYWYRQTLGQGPEFLTYFQNEAQLEKSRLLSDRFSAERPKGSFSTLEIQRTEQGDSAMYLCASSLTGDNGYTFGSGTRLTVV.

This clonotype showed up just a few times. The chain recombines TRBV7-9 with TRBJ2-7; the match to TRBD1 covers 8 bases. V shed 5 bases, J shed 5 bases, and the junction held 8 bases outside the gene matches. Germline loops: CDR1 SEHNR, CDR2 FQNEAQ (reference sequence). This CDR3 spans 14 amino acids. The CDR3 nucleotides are TGTGCCAGCAGCCCCTCAGGGGGCGGGAACGAGCAGTACTTC. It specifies CASSPSGGGNEQYF.

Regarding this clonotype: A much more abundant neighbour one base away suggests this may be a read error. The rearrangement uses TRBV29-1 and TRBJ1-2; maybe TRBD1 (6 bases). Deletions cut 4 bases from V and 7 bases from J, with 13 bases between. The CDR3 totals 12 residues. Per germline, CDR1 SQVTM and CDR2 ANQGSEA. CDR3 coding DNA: TGCAGCGTTGGCCAGGGGAGAGGTGGCTACACCTTC. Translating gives CSVGQGRGGYTF.

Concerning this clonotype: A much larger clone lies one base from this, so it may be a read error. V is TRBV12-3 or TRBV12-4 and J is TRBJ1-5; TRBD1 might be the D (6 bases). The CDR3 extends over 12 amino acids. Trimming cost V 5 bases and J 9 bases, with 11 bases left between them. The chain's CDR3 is CASSQDRWPQHF. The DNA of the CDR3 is TGTGCCAGCAGTCAGGACAGATGGCCCCAGCATTTT.

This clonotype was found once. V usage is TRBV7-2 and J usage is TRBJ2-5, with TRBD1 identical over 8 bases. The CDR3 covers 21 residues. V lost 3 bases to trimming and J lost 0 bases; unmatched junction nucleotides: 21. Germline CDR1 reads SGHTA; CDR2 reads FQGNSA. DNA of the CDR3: TGTGCCAGCAGCTTGGACGCCGTTGTGTTGACAGGGGCAAGATACCAAGAGACCCAGTACTTC. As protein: CASSLDAVVLTGARYQETQYF.

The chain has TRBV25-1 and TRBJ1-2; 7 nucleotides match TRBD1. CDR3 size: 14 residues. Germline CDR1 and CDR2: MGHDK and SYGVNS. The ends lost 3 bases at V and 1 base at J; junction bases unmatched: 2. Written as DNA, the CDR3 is TGTGCCAGCAGTGACAGGGGGATTAACTATGGCTACACCTTC. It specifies CASSDRGINYGYTF.

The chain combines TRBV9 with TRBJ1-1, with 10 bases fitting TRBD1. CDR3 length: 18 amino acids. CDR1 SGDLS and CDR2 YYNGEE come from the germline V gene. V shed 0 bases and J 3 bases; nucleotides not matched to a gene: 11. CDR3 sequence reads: CASSVVPVGTGADTEAFF. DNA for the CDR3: TGTGCCAGCAGCGTAGTTCCCGTGGGGACAGGGGCGGACACTGAAGCTTTCTTT.

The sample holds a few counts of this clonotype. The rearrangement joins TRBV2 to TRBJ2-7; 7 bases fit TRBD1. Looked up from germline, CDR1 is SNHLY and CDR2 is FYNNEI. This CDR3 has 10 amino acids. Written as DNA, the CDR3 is TGTGCTAGAGAGGACAGGGAGCAGTACTTC. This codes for CAREDREQYF.

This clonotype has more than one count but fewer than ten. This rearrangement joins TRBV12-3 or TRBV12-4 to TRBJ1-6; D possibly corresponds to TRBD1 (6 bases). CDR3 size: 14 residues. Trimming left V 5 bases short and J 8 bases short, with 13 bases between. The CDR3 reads CASSPTGLHSPLHF. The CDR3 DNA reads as TGTGCCAGCAGTCCTACAGGGTTACATTCACCCCTCCACTTT.

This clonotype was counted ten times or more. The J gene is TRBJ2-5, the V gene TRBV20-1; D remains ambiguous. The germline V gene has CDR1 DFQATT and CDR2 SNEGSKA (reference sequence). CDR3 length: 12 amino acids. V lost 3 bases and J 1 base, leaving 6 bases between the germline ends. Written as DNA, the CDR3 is TGCAGTGCTAGCAGTCCCCAAGAGACCCAGTACTTC. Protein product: CSASSPQETQYF.

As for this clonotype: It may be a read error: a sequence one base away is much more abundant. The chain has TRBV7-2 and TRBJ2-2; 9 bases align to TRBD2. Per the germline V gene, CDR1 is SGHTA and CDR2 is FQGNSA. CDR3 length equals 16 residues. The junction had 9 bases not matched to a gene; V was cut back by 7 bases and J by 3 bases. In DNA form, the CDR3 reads TGTGCCAGCACTCTCAGGGTAGCGGGGGACACCGGGGAGCTGTTTTTT. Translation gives CASTLRVAGDTGELFF.

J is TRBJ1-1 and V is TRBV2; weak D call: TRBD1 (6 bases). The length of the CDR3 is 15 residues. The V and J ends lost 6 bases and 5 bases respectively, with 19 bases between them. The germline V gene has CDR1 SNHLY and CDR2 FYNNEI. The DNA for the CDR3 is TGTGCCAGCAGCCCCGGTGGGGGGGGCAGAACTGAAGCTTTCTTT. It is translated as CASSPGGGGRTEAFF.

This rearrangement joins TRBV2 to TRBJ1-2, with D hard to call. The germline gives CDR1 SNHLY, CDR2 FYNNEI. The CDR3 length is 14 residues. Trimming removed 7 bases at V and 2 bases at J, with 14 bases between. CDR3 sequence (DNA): TGTGCCAGCATAGTTGGGCAGACCAACTATGGCTACACCTTC. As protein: CASIVGQTNYGYTF.

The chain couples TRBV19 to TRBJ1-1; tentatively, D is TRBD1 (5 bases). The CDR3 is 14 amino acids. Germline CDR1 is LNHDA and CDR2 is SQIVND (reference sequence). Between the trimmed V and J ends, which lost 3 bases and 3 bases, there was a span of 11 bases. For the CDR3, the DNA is TGTGCCAGTAGTATCGGCAGGGTCGACACTGAAGCTTTCTTT. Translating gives CASSIGRVDTEAFF.

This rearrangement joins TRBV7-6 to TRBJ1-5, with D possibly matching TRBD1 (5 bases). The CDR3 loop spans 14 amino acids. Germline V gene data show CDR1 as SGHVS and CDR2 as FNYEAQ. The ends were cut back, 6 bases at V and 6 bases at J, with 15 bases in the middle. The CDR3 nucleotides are TGTGCCAGCAGGGGGCAGGGTATAGGTCAGCCCCAGCATTTT. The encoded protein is CASRGQGIGQPQHF.

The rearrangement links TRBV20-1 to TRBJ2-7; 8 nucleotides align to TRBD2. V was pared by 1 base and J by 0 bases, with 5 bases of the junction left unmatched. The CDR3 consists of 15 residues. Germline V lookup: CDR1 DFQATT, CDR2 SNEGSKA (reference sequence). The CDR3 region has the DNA TGCAGTGCTAGAGGCATCCTAGCGGGCTCCTACGAGCAGTACTTC. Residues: CSARGILAGSYEQYF.

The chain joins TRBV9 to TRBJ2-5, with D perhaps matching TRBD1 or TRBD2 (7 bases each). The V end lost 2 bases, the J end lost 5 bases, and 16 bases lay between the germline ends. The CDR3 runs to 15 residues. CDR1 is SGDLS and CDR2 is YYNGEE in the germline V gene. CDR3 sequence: CASSVQGGPRETQYF. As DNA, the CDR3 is TGTGCCAGCAGCGTCCAGGGGGGGCCTCGTGAGACCCAGTACTTC.

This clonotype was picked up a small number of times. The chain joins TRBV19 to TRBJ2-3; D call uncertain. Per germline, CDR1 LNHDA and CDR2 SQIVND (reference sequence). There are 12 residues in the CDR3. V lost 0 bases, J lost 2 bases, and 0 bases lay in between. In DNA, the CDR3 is TGTGCCAGTAGTATAGACACAGATACGCAGTATTTT. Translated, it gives CASSIDTDTQYF. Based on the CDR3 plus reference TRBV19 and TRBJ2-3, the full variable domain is DGGITQSPKYLFRKEGQNVTLSCEQNLNHDAMYWYRQDPGQGLRLIYYSQIVNDFQKGDIAEGYSVSREKKESFPLTVTSAQKNPTAFYLCASSIDTDTQYFGPGTRLTVL.

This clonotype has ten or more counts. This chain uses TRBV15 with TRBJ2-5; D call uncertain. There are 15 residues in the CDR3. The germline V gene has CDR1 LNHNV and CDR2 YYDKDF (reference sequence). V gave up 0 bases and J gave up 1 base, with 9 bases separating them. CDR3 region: CATSRDSSLQETQYF. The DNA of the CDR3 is TGTGCCACCAGCAGAGATTCAAGTCTCCAAGAGACCCAGTACTTC.